These T cell receptor beta chains were read from a single sample in a study of cytotoxic CD8 clonotypes in ibrutinib-treated CLL. The data were produced by immunoSEQ multiplex PCR, yet TCRdb's version contains in-frame clones alone and is incomplete. The repertoire holds just over 200,000 clones, with 79% as singletons. The sample in question was PBMCs, obtained after 12 months of ibrutinib treatment. These receptors were taken from a human donor with chronic lymphocytic leukemia. CDR3s include the opening cysteine and the closing phenylalanine or tryptophan. Each record gives: D gene, clone size, J gene, V gene, CDR3 protein, CDR3 DNA. D genes are given only for firm matches. Clone size is not always given. Where it is, it says once, few, many or a class for expanded clones.

-	-	TRBJ2-2	TRBV5-1	CASSVTNTGELFF	TGCGCCAGCAGCGTAACGAACACCGGGGAGCTGTTTTTT
-	many	TRBJ2-7	TRBV4-2	CASSQDVGEQYF	TGTGCCAGCAGCCAAGACGTCGGCGAGCAGTACTTC
-	-	TRBJ1-1	TRBV6-1	CASQREGSTEAFF	TGTGCCAGCCAGAGGGAGGGAAGCACTGAAGCTTTCTTT
TRBD2	few	TRBJ2-7	TRBV5-8	CASRVAGGYEQYF	TGTGCCAGCAGGGTAGCGGGGGGTTACGAGCAGTACTTC
-	-	TRBJ2-1	TRBV10-1	CASSDRLGRSSYNEQFF	TGCGCCAGCAGTGATCGACTAGGGCGAAGCTCCTACAATGAGCAGTTCTTC
TRBD1	-	TRBJ1-4	TRBV30	CAWRTGLREKLFF	TGTGCCTGGCGGACAGGTCTTAGAGAAAAACTGTTTTTT
TRBD1	-	TRBJ1-1	TRBV30	CAWSSDRGTNTEAFF	TGTGCCTGGAGCTCGGACAGGGGAACGAACACTGAAGCTTTCTTT
TRBD1	-	TRBJ1-2	TRBV4-1	CASSQVPRPGQGRYGYTF	TGCGCCAGCAGCCAAGTCCCCCGCCCCGGACAGGGGAGGTATGGCTACACCTTC
-	-	TRBJ2-3	TRBV29-1	CSVPGRIKGTDTQYF	TGCAGCGTCCCCGGGCGAATAAAGGGGACAGATACGCAGTATTTT
TRBD2	-	TRBJ2-7	TRBV28	CAILGTSGRGRSYEQYF	TGTGCCATCTTGGGGACTAGCGGGAGAGGAAGGTCCTACGAGCAGTACTTC
-	-	TRBJ2-5	TRBV10-3	CAISESEETQYF	TGTGCCATCAGTGAGTCGGAAGAGACCCAGTACTTC
-	-	TRBJ1-1	TRBV5-1	CASSLDRNTEAFF	TGCGCCAGCAGCTTGGACCGCAACACTGAAGCTTTCTTT
-	-	TRBJ2-7	TRBV4-1	CASSWRGTPSFEQYF	TGCGCCAGCAGCTGGAGGGGGACACCCTCCTTCGAGCAGTACTTC
-	-	TRBJ1-4	TRBV9	CASSVGAGAPRGEKLFF	TGTGCCAGCAGCGTAGGGGCAGGGGCCCCCCGGGGTGAAAAACTGTTTTTT
-	-	TRBJ2-5	TRBV7-2	CASSSEAPRTQYF	TGTGCCAGCAGCTCAGAGGCCCCGCGGACCCAGTACTTC
TRBD2	-	TRBJ2-1	TRBV18	CASSPRPSGRDEQFF	TGTGCCAGCTCACCAAGGCCTAGCGGGAGGGATGAGCAGTTCTTC
-	-	TRBJ2-3	TRBV11-3	CASSGPGDTQYF	TGTGCCAGCAGCGGCCCAGGAGATACGCAGTATTTT
-	-	TRBJ1-4	TRBV6-1	CASSLTGFEKLFF	TGTGCCAGCAGCCTCACAGGGTTCGAAAAACTGTTTTTT
-	-	TRBJ2-1	TRBV10-2	CASSAANEQFF	TGCGCCAGCTCCGCTGCTAATGAGCAGTTCTTC
-	-	TRBJ2-7	TRBV28	CASSDPTVSYEQYF	TGTGCCAGCAGTGACCCGACAGTGAGCTACGAGCAGTACTTC
-	-	TRBJ2-2	TRBV18	CASSPLLYVDTGELFF	TGTGCCAGCTCACCACTTCTGTACGTAGACACCGGGGAGCTGTTTTTT
-	-	TRBJ1-2	TRBV27	CASSLLFGTLNYGYTF	TGTGCCAGCAGTTTACTCTTCGGGACACTTAACTATGGCTACACCTTC
TRBD2	few	TRBJ2-5	TRBV7-8	CASSSSGAPGTQYF	TGTGCCAGCAGCTCTAGCGGGGCCCCTGGGACCCAGTACTTC
-	-	TRBJ1-1	TRBV6-5	CASSYGAHGGPTEAFF	TGTGCCAGCAGTTATGGGGCTCATGGGGGGCCCACTGAAGCTTTCTTT
-	once	TRBJ2-1	TRBV28	CASSLKVLEQFF	TGTGCCAGCAGTTTAAAGGTTTTGGAGCAGTTCTTC
TRBD1	-	TRBJ2-5	TRBV27	CASSSPGTGQETQYF	TGTGCCAGCAGTTCGCCCGGGACAGGGCAAGAGACCCAGTACTTC
-	once	TRBJ1-1	TRBV5-1	CASSLNIRVNTEAFF	TGCGCCAGCAGCTTGAACATACGGGTCAACACTGAAGCTTTCTTT
-	-	TRBJ2-3	TRBV9	CASSVGGADTQYF	TGTGCCAGCAGCGTAGGTGGGGCAGATACGCAGTATTTT
-	-	TRBJ2-4	TRBV29-1	CSVEDWPINIQYF	TGCAGCGTTGAAGACTGGCCGATAAACATTCAGTACTTC
-	-	TRBJ1-4	TRBV18	CASARGGNEKLFF	TGTGCCAGCGCCAGGGGCGGTAATGAAAAACTGTTTTTT
-	-	TRBJ1-1	TRBV27	CASSSQHMNTEAFF	TGTGCCAGCAGTAGCCAGCATATGAACACTGAAGCTTTCTTT
-	-	TRBJ2-7	TRBV7-9	CASSLAARGLSEQYF	TGTGCCAGCAGCTTAGCTGCGCGGGGGCTCAGCGAGCAGTACTTC
-	-	TRBJ1-2	TRBV5-5	CASSLIAGTYGYTF	TGTGCCAGCAGCCTTATCGCAGGGACCTATGGCTACACCTTC
-	-	TRBJ1-1	TRBV7-9	CASSLGGTRREVGAFF	TGTGCCAGCAGCTTAGGAGGGACCCGAAGGGAGGTAGGAGCTTTCTTT
TRBD2	-	TRBJ2-3	TRBV7-3	CASSLVAGGGEDTQYF	TGTGCCAGCAGCTTAGTAGCGGGGGGCGGAGAAGATACGCAGTATTTT
-	-	TRBJ1-2	TRBV5-1	CASSPGLYGYTF	TGCGCCAGCAGCCCAGGCTTATATGGCTACACCTTC
-	-	TRBJ2-1	TRBV9	CASSVAEVGNEQFF	TGTGCCAGCAGCGTAGCTGAGGTGGGGAATGAGCAGTTCTTC
TRBD1	-	TRBJ2-1	TRBV9	CASSPRGDRGPNEQFF	TGTGCCAGCAGCCCCAGAGGGGACAGGGGTCCCAATGAGCAGTTCTTC
TRBD2	-	TRBJ2-7	TRBV7-9	CASSLGASGGLEQYF	TGTGCCAGCAGCTTAGGTGCTAGCGGGGGACTCGAGCAGTACTTC
-	-	TRBJ2-1	TRBV6-5	CASSYFRSSEQFF	TGTGCCAGCAGTTACTTTAGGTCTTCAGAGCAGTTCTTC
TRBD1	-	TRBJ2-5	TRBV6-6	CASSQRQGANQETQYF	TGTGCCAGCAGTCAAAGACAGGGGGCCAACCAAGAGACCCAGTACTTC
-	once	TRBJ2-6	TRBV6-1	CASSEKRAGSSGANVLTF	TGTGCCAGCAGTGAAAAACGGGCGGGCAGCTCTGGGGCCAACGTCCTGACTTTC
-	-	TRBJ2-7	TRBV7-6	CASSLALRQAGSYEQYF	TGTGCCAGCAGCTTAGCCCTGAGACAGGCGGGTTCCTACGAGCAGTACTTC
-	-	TRBJ2-5	TRBV2	CASSELTAQETQYF	TGTGCCAGCAGTGAACTGACAGCCCAAGAGACCCAGTACTTC
TRBD1	-	TRBJ2-3	TRBV11-2	CASSSGTGETDTQYF	TGTGCCAGCAGCTCCGGGACAGGGGAAACAGATACGCAGTATTTT
TRBD2	few	TRBJ2-7	TRBV5-4	CASRPPGTSASEQYF	TGTGCCAGCAGGCCCCCCGGGACTAGCGCCTCCGAGCAGTACTTC
TRBD1	few	TRBJ2-7	TRBV30	CAWSRGRTGLF	TGTGCCTGGAGCCGGGGACGGACAGGGTTGTTC
TRBD1	few	TRBJ2-3	TRBV7-9	CASSSLGTGKDTQYF	TGTGCCAGCAGCTCCCTAGGGACAGGCAAAGATACGCAGTATTTT
-	few	TRBJ2-2	TRBV6-5	CASRKGYTGELFF	TGTGCCAGCAGGAAGGGATACACCGGGGAGCTGTTTTTT
TRBD2	-	TRBJ2-3	TRBV11-3	CASEAGGGSDTQYF	TGTGCCAGCGAGGCGGGAGGGGGCTCAGATACGCAGTATTTT
TRBD2	-	TRBJ2-7	TRBV4-2	CASSQDIGLAGVYEQYF	TGTGCCAGCAGCCAAGATATTGGGCTAGCGGGAGTCTACGAGCAGTACTTC
-	-	TRBJ1-2	TRBV19	CASSTPGGDYGYTF	TGTGCCAGTAGTACGCCGGGGGGCGACTATGGCTACACCTTC
-	-	TRBJ2-1	TRBV4-1	CASSQQGNEQFF	TGCGCCAGCAGCCAGCAGGGCAATGAGCAGTTCTTC
TRBD1	once	TRBJ1-1	TRBV6-1	CASSARPGGTEAFF	TGTGCCAGCAGTGCCCGGCCAGGGGGCACTGAAGCTTTCTTT
-	-	TRBJ1-2	TRBV10-3	CAISEPWGGNYGYTF	TGTGCCATCAGTGAGCCATGGGGGGGAAACTATGGCTACACCTTC
-	-	TRBJ2-5	TRBV20-1	CSALPSRGQYF	TGCAGTGCCCTACCGTCCCGGGGGCAGTACTTC
TRBD2	-	TRBJ2-2	TRBV28	CASRSGLAANTGELFF	TGTGCCAGCAGGTCGGGACTAGCGGCGAACACCGGGGAGCTGTTTTTT
-	-	TRBJ2-2	TRBV5-4	CASSSRRTNTGELFF	TGTGCCAGCAGCTCCAGGAGAACGAACACCGGGGAGCTGTTTTTT
-	-	TRBJ2-7	TRBV5-4	CASSLAGTVEQYF	TGTGCCAGCAGCTTGGCCGGGACTGTGGAGCAGTACTTC
-	-	TRBJ2-7	TRBV13	CASSYSGPSYEQYF	TGTGCCAGCAGTTATAGCGGCCCATCCTACGAGCAGTACTTC